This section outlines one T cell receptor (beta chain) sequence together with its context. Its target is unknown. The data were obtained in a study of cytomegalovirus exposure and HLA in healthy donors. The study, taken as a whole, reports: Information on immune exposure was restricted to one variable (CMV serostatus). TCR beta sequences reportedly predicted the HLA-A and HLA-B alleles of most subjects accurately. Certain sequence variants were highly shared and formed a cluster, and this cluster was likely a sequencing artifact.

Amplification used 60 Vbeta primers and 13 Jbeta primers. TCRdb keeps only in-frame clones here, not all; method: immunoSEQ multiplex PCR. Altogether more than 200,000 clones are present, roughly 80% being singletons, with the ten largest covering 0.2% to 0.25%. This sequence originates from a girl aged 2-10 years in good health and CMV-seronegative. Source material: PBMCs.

The CDR3 DNA reads TGTGCCAGCAGCCCCCGGACAGCGACAGCCTACAATGAGCAGTTCTTC. As protein: CASSPRTATAYNEQFF. V is TRBV9 and J is TRBJ2-1; TRBD1 is a possible D gene (6 bases). From germline, CDR1 is SGDLS and CDR2 YYNGEE. V lost 4 bases, J lost 2 bases, and 16 bases lay in between. CDR3 length: 16 residues.